By share, the clone carrying this T cell receptor beta chain ranks as medium-sized (0.01 to 0.1%). The data stem from a study of tumor-infiltrating lymphocytes in oesophageal squamous cell carcinoma. TCRdb re-called the PCR reads with MiXCR, one entry per CDR3 protein. The sample holds approximately 19,000 distinct CDR3 sequences, more than 40% seen once. Germline values: CDR1 SGHTA, CDR2 FQGNSA. V shed 1 base, J shed 2 bases, and the junction held 3 bases outside the gene matches. CDR3 size: 15 residues. The specimen sequenced was normal esophageal tissue next to the tumor. The clonotype comes from a male donor with esophageal squamous cell carcinoma. V is TRBV7-2 and J is TRBJ2-3, with 7 bases fitting TRBD1. The CDR3 loop is CASSLEGQYTDTQYF. DNA for the CDR3: TGTGCCAGCAGCTTAGAGGGACAGTACACAGATACGCAGTATTTT. The full variable domain, with the rest looked up from reference TRBV7-2 and TRBJ2-3, is GAGVSQSPSNKVTEKGKDVELRCDPISGHTALYWYRQSLGQGLEFLIYFQGNSAPDKSGLPSDRFSAERTGGSVSTLTIQRTQQEDSAVYLCASSLEGQYTDTQYFGPGTRLTVL.